This T cell receptor (beta chain) was obtained from a study of shared clonotypes between healthy human individuals. Looking at the study overall: A donor's plate count was three for CD4 naive and three for CD4 memory; CD8 naive had two and CD8 memory one. Study-wide results and caveats: Sequencing of the sorted subsets was shown by rarefaction to be incomplete despite large depth.

Naive CD8 cells lacked CD45RO and underwent positive selection for CCR7, leaving out terminally differentiated effector memory CD45RA+ cells. Per the study methods: Because ImmunoSEQ provided only junction sequences with no quality scores, the filtering differed. Repertoires were generated with immunoSEQ multiplex PCR, while TCRdb's copy carries only in-frame clones and drops some. For V, J and clone size, that table is used; D and trimming come from the DNA. The profile shows millions of clones, roughly 91% of them singletons. In its sample, this clone was seen once. Its specificity is not known. From germline, CDR1 is SGHTA and CDR2 FQGTGA. Trimming took 2 bases from V and 0 from J, leaving 12 bases between them. The CDR3 is 16 residues long.

The sequenced material came from naive CD8+ T cells from PBMCs. The rearrangement uses TRBV7-3 and TRBJ2-3; D remains ambiguous. This receptor was identified in a man younger than 35 in good health. Some clones in this sample may be carry-over from other donors' samples. The CDR3 here is CASSLYGLTSTDTQYF. As DNA, the CDR3 is TGTGCCAGCAGCTTATATGGCTTAACTAGCACAGATACGCAGTATTTT. The whole variable domain, filled in from reference TRBV7-3 and TRBJ2-3, reads GAGVSQTPSNKVTEKGKYVELRCDPISGHTALYWYRQSLGQGPEFLIYFQGTGAADDSGLPNDRFFAVRPEGSVSTLKIQRTERGDSAVYLCASSLYGLTSTDTQYFGPGTRLTVL.